The clone carrying this T cell receptor beta chain occurred many times. TCR beta VDJ combinations and CDR3 sequences were profiled from genomic DNA. TCRdb itself ran the reads through MiXCR, one entry per CDR3 protein. The sample shows hundreds of thousands of distinct CDR3 sequences, approximately 33% of them seen only once. The record originates from a study of CD8+CD57+ T cells in acquired aplastic anemia. This CDR3 region has 16 residues. The ends lost 3 bases at V and 1 base at J; junction bases unmatched: 9. Germline assignment: CDR1 WSHSY and CDR2 SAAADI. By flow cytometry, patients selected for sequencing had shown an expansion of CD8+CD57+ cells. The cohort consisted entirely of patients having severe acquired aplastic anemia. Therapy had not been given to patients before blood sampling.

The clonotype comes from a human donor with aplastic anemia. Sequenced: sorted CD4+, CD8+, or CD8+CD57+ T cells (not recorded which) from PBMCs. The chain uses TRBV10-2 and TRBJ2-7; 7 positions match TRBD1. The CDR3 nucleotides are TGCGCCAGCAGTGACCCCCGGGACAGTCCTTCCTACGAGCAGTACTTC. This gives the protein CASSDPRDSPSYEQYF.